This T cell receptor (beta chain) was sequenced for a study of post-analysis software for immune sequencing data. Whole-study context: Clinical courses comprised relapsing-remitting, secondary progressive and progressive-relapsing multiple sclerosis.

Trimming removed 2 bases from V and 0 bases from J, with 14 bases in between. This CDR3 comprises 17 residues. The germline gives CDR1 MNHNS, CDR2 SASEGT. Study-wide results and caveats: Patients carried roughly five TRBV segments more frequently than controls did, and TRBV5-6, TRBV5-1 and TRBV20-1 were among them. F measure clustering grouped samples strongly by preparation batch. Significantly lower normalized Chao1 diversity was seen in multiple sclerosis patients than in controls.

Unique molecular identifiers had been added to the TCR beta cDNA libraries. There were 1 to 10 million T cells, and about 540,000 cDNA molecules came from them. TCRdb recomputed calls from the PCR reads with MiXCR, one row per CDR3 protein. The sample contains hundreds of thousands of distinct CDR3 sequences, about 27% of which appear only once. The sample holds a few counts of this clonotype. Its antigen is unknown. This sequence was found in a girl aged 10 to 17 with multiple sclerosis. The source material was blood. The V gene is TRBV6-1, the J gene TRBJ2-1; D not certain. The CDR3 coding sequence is TGTGCCAGCAGTGAAATGGCACGGTCAAGCTCCTACAATGAGCAGTTCTTC. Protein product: CASSEMARSSSYNEQFF.